This TCR beta chain was recovered during a study of blood T cell repertoires in COVID-19. Study-wide background: Sites across the United States, Italy and Spain contributed samples from acute and convalescent COVID-19. T cells, B-cell-depleted T cells, or PBMCs supplied cDNA or gDNA.

In its sample, this clone was seen once. How the authors handled the data: Nucleated cell counts were estimated from reference gene primer amplification. TCRdb's table, derived via immunoSEQ multiplex PCR, lists solely in-frame clones and lacks some. V, J and clone size were drawn from that table, and D and trimming were deduced from the DNA. The top ten clones hold approximately 6.8% of a sample with approximately 62,000 clones, 76% of them seen once. Per germline, CDR1 GTSNPN and CDR2 SVGIG (reference sequence). The CDR3 is made up of 13 amino acids. V lost 0 bases and J lost 2, with 7 bases in between.

The receptor comes from a woman between 50 and 59 years old with active or convalescent COVID-19. This chain uses TRBV30 with TRBJ1-1; D uncertain. The sample taken for sequencing was peripheral blood. The CDR3 DNA reads TGTGCCTGGAGTGTACAGTTCAACACTGAAGCTTTCTTT. Encoded protein: CAWSVQFNTEAFF.